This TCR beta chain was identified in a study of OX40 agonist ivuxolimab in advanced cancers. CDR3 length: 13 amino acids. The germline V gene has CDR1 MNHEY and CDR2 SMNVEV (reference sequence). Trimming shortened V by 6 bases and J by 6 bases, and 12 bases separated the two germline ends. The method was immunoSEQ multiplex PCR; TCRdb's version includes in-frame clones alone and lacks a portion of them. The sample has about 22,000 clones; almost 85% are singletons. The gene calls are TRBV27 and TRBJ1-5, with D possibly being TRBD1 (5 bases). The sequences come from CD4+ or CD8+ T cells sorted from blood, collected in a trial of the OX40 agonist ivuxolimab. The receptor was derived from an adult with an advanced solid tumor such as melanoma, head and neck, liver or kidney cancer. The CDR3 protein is CASSLQGGQPQHF. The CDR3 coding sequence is TGTGCCAGCAGCCTCCAGGGAGGTCAGCCCCAGCATTTT.